The 18 T cell receptor beta chains below all came from one sample that was sequenced in a study of OX40 agonist ivuxolimab in advanced cancers. Data came from immunoSEQ multiplex PCR; TCRdb stores just in-frame clones and leaves some out. The sample has roughly 21,000 clones; around 87% are singletons. Sequencing used CD4+ or CD8+ T cells sorted from blood, obtained in a trial of the OX40 agonist ivuxolimab. The receptors were gathered from an adult with an advanced solid tumor such as melanoma, head and neck, liver or kidney cancer.

The chain is built from TRBV2 and TRBJ2-1; 9 positions match TRBD2. With 6 bases clipped from V and 0 bases from J, the junction kept 9 bases outside the gene matches. In germline, CDR1 is SNHLY, CDR2 FYNNEI. CDR3 length equals 17 residues. CDR3 nucleotide sequence: TGTGCCAGCAGCCCAACTCGAGCGGGGGGCTCCTACAATGAGCAGTTCTTC. Its translation: CASSPTRAGGSYNEQFF.

The chain links TRBV19 to TRBJ2-4; no reliable D call. The germline V gene encodes CDR1 LNHDA and CDR2 SQIVND (reference sequence). The CDR3 covers 14 residues. The V end was cut by 7 bases, the J end by 8 bases, with 18 bases between. CDR3 protein: CASTSGDIRDIQYF. The CDR3 nucleotides are TGTGCCAGTACTTCCGGAGACATACGAGACATTCAGTACTTC.

This chain joins TRBV28 and TRBJ1-2; weak D call: TRBD1 (5 bases). The germline V and J ends were trimmed by 7 bases and 7 bases, with 19 bases remaining between them. CDR3 size: 14 residues. Per germline, CDR1 MDHEN and CDR2 SYDVKM. This CDR3 reads CASTPLDRNGGYTF. The CDR3 region has the DNA TGTGCCAGCACCCCACTAGACAGAAACGGTGGCTACACCTTC.

This rearrangement joins TRBV27 to TRBJ2-3, with D tentatively TRBD1 or TRBD2 (5 bases each). The V and J ends lost 5 bases and 0 bases respectively, with 9 bases between them. The CDR3 covers 14 residues. Germline V gives CDR1 MNHEY, CDR2 SMNVEV (reference sequence). For the CDR3, the DNA is TGTGCCAGCAGTAGTTGGGACAGCACAGATACGCAGTATTTT. This sequence encodes CASSSWDSTDTQYF.

The chain links TRBV11-2 to TRBJ1-6, with D perhaps matching TRBD1 (6 bases). Germline V CDR1 and CDR2: SGHAT, FQNNGV. The germline V and J ends were trimmed by 8 bases and 5 bases, with 19 bases remaining between them. The CDR3 has 16 amino acids. The CDR3 region is CASAFGGPWNNSPLHF. The CDR3, as DNA: TGTGCCAGCGCCTTCGGGGGGCCTTGGAATAATTCACCCCTCCACTTT.

The V and J genes are TRBV7-9 and TRBJ1-2; D remains ambiguous. The ends were cut back, 1 base at V and 5 bases at J, with 11 bases in the middle. The V gene's germline CDR1 is SEHNR and CDR2 FQNEAQ (reference sequence). This CDR3 has 14 amino acids. As DNA, the CDR3 is TGTGCCAGCAGCTTAGAAAGTCTTGGGTATGGCTACACCTTC. Protein sequence: CASSLESLGYGYTF.

This chain connects TRBV27 to TRBJ1-4, with a possible D match to TRBD1 (5 bases). The ends were cut back, 3 bases at V and 4 bases at J, with 15 bases in the middle. The length of the CDR3 is 16 residues. CDR1 is MNHEY and CDR2 is SMNVEV in the germline V gene (reference sequence). The CDR3 nucleotides are TGTGCCAGCAGTTTCAGCCAGACAGAAAGTAATGAAAAACTGTTTTTT. This codes for CASSFSQTESNEKLFF.

The chain employs TRBV19 and TRBJ1-1; D is unclear. Trimming cost V 2 bases and J 1 base, with 14 bases left between them. CDR3 length: 16 amino acids. Per germline, CDR1 LNHDA and CDR2 SQIVND (reference sequence). Here the CDR3 reads CASSISQAGRNTEAFF. In nucleotides, the CDR3 is TGTGCCAGTAGTATATCGCAGGCCGGTAGGAACACTGAAGCTTTCTTT.

The rearrangement links TRBV7-9 to TRBJ2-5; 7 bases are shared with TRBD1. The ends lost 5 bases at V and 5 bases at J; junction bases unmatched: 8. Germline V lookup: CDR1 SEHNR, CDR2 FQNEAQ (reference sequence). The CDR3 covers 14 residues. CDR3 bases: TGTGCCAGCAGCCCCCGACAGGGCCCTGAGACCCAGTACTTC. The encoded protein is CASSPRQGPETQYF.

The rearrangement uses TRBV30 and TRBJ1-5; maybe TRBD1 (6 bases). Germline CDR1 GTSNPN, CDR2 SVGIG (reference sequence). The CDR3 runs to 16 residues. V was trimmed by 3 bases and J by 2 bases, leaving 17 bases between them. CDR3 sequence reads: CAWSPTRAGGNQPQHF. CDR3 sequence (DNA): TGTGCCTGGAGCCCCACTCGGGCAGGGGGCAATCAGCCCCAGCATTTT.

The V call is TRBV7-9, the J call TRBJ2-7, with 8 bases that match TRBD1. Germline CDR1 SEHNR, CDR2 FQNEAQ (reference sequence). The CDR3 covers 15 residues. Trimming at V came to 1 base and at J to 4 bases, leaving 6 bases not matched to a gene. The CDR3 loop is CASSLGPGGIYEQYF. CDR3 nucleotides: TGTGCCAGCAGCTTAGGGCCAGGGGGCATTTACGAGCAGTACTTC.

The genes are TRBV2 and TRBJ2-5; TRBD2 might be the D (5 bases). This CDR3 has 15 residues. Germline loops: CDR1 SNHLY, CDR2 FYNNEI. Trimming removed 6 bases from V and 1 base from J, with 15 bases in between. The DNA for the CDR3 is TGTGCCAGCAGCCCCCGGGTGGACTGCCAAGAGACCCAGTACTTC. It yields the protein CASSPRVDCQETQYF.

The chain links TRBV6-1 to TRBJ2-5, with D hard to call. V lost 1 base and J lost 3, with 15 bases in between. The germline V gene encodes CDR1 MNHNS and CDR2 SASEGT. The CDR3 contains 16 residues. This CDR3 is CASSEGPYKGKETQYF. The DNA of the CDR3 is TGTGCCAGCAGTGAAGGCCCCTATAAGGGTAAAGAGACCCAGTACTTC.

This clone has a single count. The rearrangement uses TRBV30 and TRBJ1-1; a possible D gene is TRBD1 (5 bases). The V gene lost 6 bases and the J gene lost 5 bases, with 13 bases spanning the gap. Germline CDR1 GTSNPN, CDR2 SVGIG (reference sequence). The CDR3 has 12 residues. CDR3 DNA: TGTGCCTGCTGGGACGGGGGAACTGAAGCTTTCTTT. Encoded protein: CACWDGGTEAFF. Drawing the rest from reference TRBV30 and TRBJ1-1, the complete variable domain is SQTIHQWPATLVQPVGSPLSLECTVEGTSNPNLYWYRQAAGRGLQLLFYSVGIGQISSEVPQNLSASRPQDRQFILSSKKLLLSDSGFYLCACWDGGTEAFFGQGTRLTVV.

This clone was detected only once. The V and J genes are TRBV19 and TRBJ2-7; D tentatively fits TRBD1 or TRBD2 (5 bases each). V was shortened by 4 bases and J by 6 bases, with 19 bases between the two germline ends. The CDR3 has 15 residues. CDR1 is LNHDA, CDR2 SQIVND, per germline (reference sequence). The CDR3 nucleotides read TGTGCCAGTAGTAGCCTGGGTGGGGGAAGCGTCGAGCAGTACTTC. It translates to CASSSLGGGSVEQYF. The variable domain in full, completed from reference TRBV19 and TRBJ2-7, reads DGGITQSPKYLFRKEGQNVTLSCEQNLNHDAMYWYRQDPGQGLRLIYYSQIVNDFQKGDIAEGYSVSREKKESFPLTVTSAQKNPTAFYLCASSSLGGGSVEQYFGPGTRLTVT.

This clone was counted once. The chain is built from TRBV9 and TRBJ1-1; D is unresolved. The CDR3 runs 16 residues. Germline loops: CDR1 SGDLS, CDR2 YYNGEE. Trimming stripped 0 bases from V and 1 base from J, with 13 bases between. CDR3 DNA: TGTGCCAGCAGCGTAGAAAACGGAATTGGGAACACTGAAGCTTTCTTT. Translated: CASSVENGIGNTEAFF.

The CDR3 sequence is CASSDRGTHSEQFF. Written as DNA, the CDR3 is TGTGCCAGCAGTGACAGGGGGACACACAGTGAGCAGTTCTTC. The rearrangement uses TRBV2 and TRBJ2-1, with 7 bases lining up with TRBD1. Germline V CDR1 and CDR2: SNHLY, FYNNEI. Unmatched junction bases numbered 8, after V lost 3 bases and J lost 9 bases. This CDR3 is 14 amino acids long.

The chain joins TRBV7-3 to TRBJ2-2; 7 nucleotides align to TRBD2. Trimming took 2 bases from V and 2 from J; bases not matched to a gene: 2. The CDR3 sequence is 15 residues long. The V gene's germline CDR1 is SGHTA and CDR2 FQGTGA. CDR3 coding DNA: TGTGCCAGCAGCTTACTAGCGGAAAACACCGGGGAGCTGTTTTTT. It codes for CASSLLAENTGELFF. The variable domain in full, completed from reference TRBV7-3 and TRBJ2-2, reads GAGVSQTPSNKVTEKGKYVELRCDPISGHTALYWYRQSLGQGPEFLIYFQGTGAADDSGLPNDRFFAVRPEGSVSTLKIQRTERGDSAVYLCASSLLAENTGELFFGEGSRLTVL.